These 32 T cell receptor beta chains originate from one sample sequenced in a study of T cell responses to AZD1222 COVID-19 vaccine. Assay: immunoSEQ multiplex PCR; the TCRdb copy retains only in-frame clones and omits some. The sample holds 80,000 to 100,000 clones; 88% are singletons and the top ten take about a tenth. The sample consisted of peripheral blood, taken on day 0 of MenACWY control vaccination. Receptors originate from an adult in good health.

This chain uses TRBV24-1 with TRBJ1-1; D is perhaps TRBD1 (5 bases). Trimming took 7 bases from V and 5 from J, leaving 10 bases between them. CDR1 is KGHDR and CDR2 is SFDVKD in the germline V gene. The CDR3 contains 12 residues. The CDR3 DNA sequence: TGTGCCACCAGAGCAGGGAATACTGAAGCTTTCTTT. Amino acid sequence: CATRAGNTEAFF.

V and J are TRBV7-2 and TRBJ1-1; D is ambiguous. This CDR3 is built from 13 residues. Trimming left V 2 bases short and J 2 bases short, with 6 bases between. Germline CDR1 reads SGHTA; CDR2 reads FQGNSA. CDR3 loop: CASSLFLNTEAFF. The CDR3 nucleotides read TGTGCCAGCAGCTTATTTTTAAACACTGAAGCTTTCTTT.

The gene calls are TRBV5-1 and TRBJ1-6; 9 positions match TRBD1. The CDR3 has 14 residues. After removal of 0 bases from V and 10 bases from J, the junction contained 2 bases not matched to a gene. Per germline, CDR1 SGHRS and CDR2 YFSETQ. CDR3 residues: CASSLGQGGSPLHF. CDR3 sequence (DNA): TGCGCCAGCAGCTTGGGACAGGGGGGCTCACCCCTCCACTTT.

Of note for this clone: Other DNA sequences in the same sample also yield this CDR3. The chain recombines TRBV12-3 or TRBV12-4 with TRBJ1-5, with a weak D call TRBD1 (5 bases). The CDR3 totals 12 residues. Between the trimmed V and J ends, which lost 6 bases and 6 bases, there was a span of 9 bases. CDR3 loop: CASSLRGQPQHF. The CDR3, as DNA: TGTGCCAGCAGCCTTAGGGGTCAGCCCCAGCATTTT.

The J gene is TRBJ1-5, the V gene TRBV28; 8 nucleotides line up with TRBD1. The CDR3 length is 17 residues. V trimming: 6 bases; J trimming: 1 base; junction bases outside the gene matches: 11. Germline values: CDR1 MDHEN, CDR2 SYDVKM. The CDR3: CASSFIRGRESNQPQHF. As DNA, the CDR3 is TGTGCCAGCAGCTTTATCAGGGGGCGAGAGAGCAATCAGCCCCAGCATTTT.

The V call is TRBV3-1 (or the pseudogene TRBV3-2), the J call TRBJ2-4; 8 nucleotides line up with TRBD2. Per the germline V gene, CDR1 is LGHDT and CDR2 is YNNKEL (reference sequence). The CDR3 runs 19 residues. Germline trimming cut 0 bases from V and 0 bases from J; bases unmatched to any gene: 10. CDR3 nucleotide sequence: TGTGCCAGCAGCCAAGATCGGGGGGGTACCGATCTAGCCAAAAACATTCAGTACTTC. Amino acid sequence: CASSQDRGGTDLAKNIQYF.

The chain combines TRBV29-1 with TRBJ1-2; possible D gene TRBD1, 5 bases. Trimming pared 6 bases from V and 1 base from J, leaving 12 bases between. The germline CDR1 and CDR2 sequences are SQVTM and ANQGSEA. The CDR3 is made up of 13 amino acids. CDR3 nucleotide sequence: TGCAGCGTGGCGGGGGGGGATAACTATGGCTACACCTTC. It yields the protein CSVAGGDNYGYTF.

The chain combines TRBV12-3 or TRBV12-4 with TRBJ1-2, with D maybe TRBD1 (5 bases). CDR3 length: 13 amino acids. With 7 bases removed from V and 8 bases from J, the gap between germline ends came to 17 bases. DNA of the CDR3: TGTGCCAGCACAGTTGGGGCGGCGAGGGGCTACACCTTC. Its translation is CASTVGAARGYTF.

The DNA of the CDR3 is TGTGCCAGCAGCTTGGGGCCGGGGGCCATATCTGACTATGGCTACACCTTC. Protein sequence: CASSLGPGAISDYGYTF. The J gene is TRBJ1-2, the V gene TRBV5-4; a weak D match, TRBD1 (6 bases). The V and J ends lost 0 bases and 3 bases respectively, with 18 bases between them. Germline loops: CDR1 SGHNT, CDR2 YYREEE (reference sequence). The CDR3 is made up of 17 amino acids.

The CDR3 spells CASIPRGGGAGELFF. DNA of the CDR3: TGTGCCAGTATCCCCCGGGGGGGCGGCGCCGGGGAGCTGTTTTTT. The V call is TRBV19, the J call TRBJ2-2; 8 bases fit TRBD2. J was trimmed by 6 bases and V by 7 bases; bases with no gene match: 10. The CDR3 totals 15 residues. The germline gives CDR1 LNHDA, CDR2 SQIVND (reference sequence).

This chain connects TRBV28 to TRBJ1-5, with a weak D call TRBD1 (6 bases). Germline values: CDR1 MDHEN, CDR2 SYDVKM. Trimming removed 6 bases at V and 2 bases at J, with 8 bases between. The CDR3 sequence is 13 residues long. The CDR3 coding sequence is TGTGCCAGCAGCTCAGGGGGCAATCAGCCCCAGCATTTT. Residues: CASSSGGNQPQHF.

J is TRBJ1-5 and V is TRBV19; D might be TRBD1 (6 bases). The CDR3 covers 14 residues. Germline V lookup: CDR1 LNHDA, CDR2 SQIVND (reference sequence). Trimming removed 3 bases from V and 5 bases from J, with 11 bases in between. DNA of the CDR3: TGTGCCAGTAGTATCGGTCAGGGGTATCAGCCCCAGCATTTT. The encoded protein is CASSIGQGYQPQHF. The entire variable domain, with the rest obtained from reference TRBV19 and TRBJ1-5, is as follows: DGGITQSPKYLFRKEGQNVTLSCEQNLNHDAMYWYRQDPGQGLRLIYYSQIVNDFQKGDIAEGYSVSREKKESFPLTVTSAQKNPTAFYLCASSIGQGYQPQHFGDGTRLSIL.

This rearrangement joins TRBV9 to TRBJ1-1; unclear D gene. The CDR3 length is 12 residues. The germline CDR1 and CDR2 sequences are SGDLS and YYNGEE. V was clipped by 2 bases and J by 4 bases, with 6 bases between them. The CDR3 DNA sequence: TGTGCCAGCAGCGTTGTGGGCACTGAAGCTTTCTTT. It yields the protein CASSVVGTEAFF.

The chain joins TRBV19 to TRBJ1-3; possibly TRBD1 for D (6 bases). V was cut by 9 bases and J by 0 bases, with 15 bases left in between. This CDR3 contains 15 residues. Per the germline V gene, CDR1 is LNHDA and CDR2 is SQIVND (reference sequence). In DNA form, the CDR3 reads TGTGCCAGCGACGCACAGGGCTCCTCTGGAAACACCATATATTTT. Its translation: CASDAQGSSGNTIYF. Full variable domain (remainder filled in from reference TRBV19 and TRBJ1-3): DGGITQSPKYLFRKEGQNVTLSCEQNLNHDAMYWYRQDPGQGLRLIYYSQIVNDFQKGDIAEGYSVSREKKESFPLTVTSAQKNPTAFYLCASDAQGSSGNTIYFGEGSWLTVV.

This chain uses TRBV4-1 with TRBJ1-1; D unclear. Germline values: CDR1 MGHRA, CDR2 YSYEKL. V lost 0 bases, J lost 0 bases, and 11 bases lay in between. The CDR3 has 16 amino acids. CDR3 sequence: CASSQDIQIMNTEAFF. CDR3 DNA: TGCGCCAGCAGCCAAGATATACAGATCATGAACACTGAAGCTTTCTTT.

The rearrangement joins TRBV6-2 or TRBV6-3 to TRBJ2-7; 10 bases line up with TRBD2. This CDR3 spans 16 amino acids. J was trimmed by 2 bases and V by 4 bases; bases with no gene match: 8. Germline V gene sequence: CDR1 MNHEY, CDR2 SVGEGT. CDR3 DNA: TGTGCCAGCAGTTCCCCCAGCGGGGGGGCACCCTACGAGCAGTACTTC. Translation gives CASSSPSGGAPYEQYF.

This clone has only one observation. The V and J genes are TRBV19 and TRBJ1-5; D is possibly TRBD1 (5 bases). Trimming shortened V by 3 bases and J by 6 bases, and 9 bases separated the two germline ends. The CDR3 consists of 13 residues. CDR1 LNHDA and CDR2 SQIVND come from the germline V gene (reference sequence). The CDR3 protein is CASSMTEGQPQHF. For the CDR3, the DNA is TGTGCCAGTAGTATGACAGAAGGTCAGCCCCAGCATTTT.

This clone was picked up one time. The chain joins TRBV4-2 to TRBJ2-5; 7 positions match TRBD2. The CDR3 has 14 amino acids. The J segment lost 3 bases and the V segment lost 4 bases, leaving 5 bases of the junction unmatched. The V gene's germline CDR1 is LGHNA and CDR2 YNFKEQ. This CDR3 is CASSLWGREETQYF. The CDR3 nucleotides are TGTGCCAGCAGCCTATGGGGGAGGGAAGAGACCCAGTACTTC.

The rearrangement uses TRBV7-3 and TRBJ1-1, with a weak D call TRBD1 (6 bases). Germline CDR1 reads SGHTA; CDR2 reads FQGTGA. Between the trimmed V and J ends, which lost 2 bases and 5 bases, there was a span of 15 bases. CDR3 length equals 15 residues. DNA for the CDR3: TGTGCCAGCAGCTTAGGTCCGGGGAGGGGGACTGAAGCTTTCTTT. The encoded protein is CASSLGPGRGTEAFF.

The V gene is TRBV10-3, the J gene TRBJ2-5; weak D call: TRBD2 (6 bases). The CDR3 spans 14 residues. CDR1 and CDR2 from the germline V gene are ENHRY and SYGVKD. The V and J ends lost 3 bases and 0 bases respectively, with 8 bases between them. The CDR3: CAISEIADQETQYF. In DNA, the CDR3 is TGTGCCATCAGTGAAATAGCGGACCAAGAGACCCAGTACTTC.

The chain combines TRBV5-1 with TRBJ2-7; D possibly corresponds to TRBD2 (6 bases). V was pared by 7 bases and J by 4 bases, with 24 bases between. The CDR3 runs to 16 residues. Germline lookup yields CDR1 SGHRS and CDR2 YFSETQ. The CDR3 spells CASQPYFGGRIYEQYF. In nucleotides, the CDR3 is TGCGCCAGCCAACCTTACTTTGGGGGGAGGATTTACGAGCAGTACTTC.

CDR3 in amino acids: CASSEHRNSNQPQHF. The CDR3 region has the DNA TGTGCCAGCAGTGAACACAGGAATAGCAATCAGCCCCAGCATTTT. J is TRBJ1-5 and V is TRBV2; D is perhaps TRBD1 (5 bases). CDR3 length equals 15 residues. V gave up 2 bases and J gave up 0 bases, with 8 bases separating them. CDR1 SNHLY and CDR2 FYNNEI come from the germline V gene.

This chain uses TRBV7-2 with TRBJ1-5; the match to TRBD1 covers 7 bases. The V gene end was trimmed by 5 bases and the J gene end by 7 bases; junction bases not matched to a gene: 8. CDR1 SGHTA and CDR2 FQGNSA come from the germline V gene. This CDR3 contains 14 residues. The chain's CDR3 is CASSLSDREQPQHF. CDR3 sequence (DNA): TGTGCCAGCAGCCTATCAGACAGGGAACAGCCCCAGCATTTT.

V and J are TRBV5-1 and TRBJ1-2; no reliable D call. Germline CDR1 and CDR2: SGHRS and YFSETQ. The CDR3 runs 15 residues. Deletions cut 4 bases from V and 7 bases from J, with 20 bases between. CDR3 bases: TGCGCCAGCAGCCGGCCATCAGGACCGACGGGTGGCTACACCTTC. Its protein product is CASSRPSGPTGGYTF.

The chain couples TRBV5-6 to TRBJ1-2; a weak D match, TRBD1 (5 bases). Germline V gene sequence: CDR1 SGHDT, CDR2 YYEEEE. V was cut by 6 bases and J by 3 bases, with 15 bases left in between. The CDR3 is 14 amino acids. The CDR3 DNA is TGTGCCAGCACCGTTTCCCAGGGCGACTATGGCTACACCTTC. The encoded protein is CASTVSQGDYGYTF.

The gene calls are TRBV28 and TRBJ1-2; 7 nucleotides agree with TRBD1. The germline V gene encodes CDR1 MDHEN and CDR2 SYDVKM. With V trimmed by 6 bases and J by 0 bases, 1 base remained unmatched. The CDR3 runs 13 residues. Here the CDR3 reads CASRDRTNYGYTF. CDR3 DNA sequence: TGTGCCAGCAGGGACAGGACTAACTATGGCTACACCTTC.

This chain uses TRBV18 with TRBJ2-5; 13 bases map to TRBD2. Trimming took 5 bases from V and 4 from J; bases not matched to a gene: 4. Germline V gene data show CDR1 as KGHSH and CDR2 as LQKENI. This CDR3 spans 15 amino acids. DNA of the CDR3: TGTGCCAGCTCATCCGGGACTAGCGGGGTAGAGACCCAGTACTTC. It encodes CASSSGTSGVETQYF.

The chain carries TRBV6-6 and TRBJ2-1; weak D call: TRBD2 (5 bases). The CDR3 is 17 residues long. The germline gives CDR1 MNHNY, CDR2 SVGAGI (reference sequence). Trimming left V 5 bases short and J 2 bases short, with 19 bases between. The CDR3 DNA reads TGTGCCAGCAGTCCGGACTCTTCCTGGGGAGCCTACAATGAGCAGTTCTTC. It is translated as CASSPDSSWGAYNEQFF.

This rearrangement joins TRBV11-2 to TRBJ2-3; no firm D call. V was cut by 1 base and J by 6 bases, with 5 bases left in between. Per germline, CDR1 SGHAT and CDR2 FQNNGV. The CDR3 spans 12 residues. CDR3 residues: CASSLVGDTQYF. In DNA form, the CDR3 reads TGTGCCAGCAGCTTAGTCGGGGATACGCAGTATTTT.

The rearrangement links TRBV2 to TRBJ1-1; possible D gene TRBD1, 6 bases. V lost 4 bases, J lost 1 base, and 13 bases lay in between. The CDR3 consists of 15 residues. Germline V gene lookup returns CDR1 SNHLY and CDR2 FYNNEI. The CDR3 DNA is TGTGCCAGCAGTGGGGGGCTAGGAGGGAACACTGAAGCTTTCTTT. Protein: CASSGGLGGNTEAFF.

The chain uses TRBV6-5 and TRBJ1-6; TRBD1 matches at 10 bases. This CDR3 is built from 15 residues. With V trimmed by 3 bases and J by 10 bases, 6 bases remained unmatched. CDR1 MNHEY and CDR2 SVGAGI come from the germline V gene. The CDR3 region has the DNA TGTGCCAGCAGTTATAGGACAGGGGGAGGATCACCCCTCCACTTT. It is translated as CASSYRTGGGSPLHF.

This clone was detected a few times. This chain uses TRBV3-1 (or the pseudogene TRBV3-2) with TRBJ2-1; D might be TRBD1 or TRBD2, each matching 6 bases. Germline V lookup: CDR1 LGHDT, CDR2 YNNKEL (reference sequence). Trimming took off 4 bases at V and 9 bases at J, with 22 bases between the two ends. This CDR3 is built from 16 residues. The CDR3 spells CASSRQGGTRAGEQFF. CDR3 sequence (DNA): TGTGCCAGCAGCCGTCAAGGGGGGACGAGGGCGGGTGAGCAGTTCTTC.